This T cell receptor beta chain was profiled in a study of CD8 T cells in Susac syndrome. The V end lost 2 bases, the J end lost 4 bases, and 15 bases lay between the germline ends. Germline values: CDR1 MDHEN, CDR2 SYDVKM. The CDR3 runs to 15 residues. It was with random hexamers that roughly 0.45 to 1 ug RNA was reverse transcribed. In TCRdb, the immunoSEQ multiplex PCR reads were re-called with MiXCR into one record per CDR3 protein. The sample shows some 300,000 distinct CDR3 sequences, approximately 85% of them seen only once. The specimen was CD8+ T cells from PBMCs. The receptor was derived from a human donor with multiple sclerosis. V and J are TRBV28 and TRBJ2-7, with a possible D match to TRBD1 (6 bases). CDR3 DNA: TGTGCCAGCAGTTTAGGCCCAGGGGCGGATTACGAGCAGTACTTC. Its protein product is CASSLGPGADYEQYF.